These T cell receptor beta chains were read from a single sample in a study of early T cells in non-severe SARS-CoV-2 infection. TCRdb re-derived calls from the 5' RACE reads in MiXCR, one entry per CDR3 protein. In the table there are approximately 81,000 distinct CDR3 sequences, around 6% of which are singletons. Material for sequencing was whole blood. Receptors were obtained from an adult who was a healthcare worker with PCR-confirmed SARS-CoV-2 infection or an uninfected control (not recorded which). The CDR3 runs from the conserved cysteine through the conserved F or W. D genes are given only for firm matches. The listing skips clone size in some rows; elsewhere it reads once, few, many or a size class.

CDR3nt: TGTGCCAGCAGCGTAGGGTCCAGGGGGGATGAGCAGTTCTTC
CDR3aa: CASSVGSRGDEQFF
v_gene: TRBV9
j_gene: TRBJ2-1
abundance: many
d_gene: .

CDR3nt: TGCAGCGTTACGACAGGGGGCGGTAACACTGAAGCTTTCTTT
CDR3aa: CSVTTGGGNTEAFF
v_gene: TRBV29-1
j_gene: TRBJ1-1
abundance: .
d_gene: TRBD1

CDR3nt: TGCAGTGCTTCTAGGTGGTCCCGAGACAGAAATTTTATTACTGAAGCTTTCTTT
CDR3aa: CSASRWSRDRNFITEAFF
v_gene: TRBV20-1
j_gene: TRBJ1-1
abundance: few
d_gene: .

CDR3nt: TGTGCCAGTAGTATGCCGGGACAGCTGTATGGCTACACCTTC
CDR3aa: CASSMPGQLYGYTF
v_gene: TRBV19
j_gene: TRBJ1-2
abundance: many
d_gene: TRBD1

CDR3nt: TGTGCCAGCTCACCACTTTATACGGAATCCAAAAACATTCAGTACTTC
CDR3aa: CASSPLYTESKNIQYF
v_gene: TRBV18
j_gene: TRBJ2-4
abundance: few
d_gene: .

CDR3nt: TGTGCCAGCAGCCCTGGACTAGTGAACACCGGGGAGCTGTTTTTT
CDR3aa: CASSPGLVNTGELFF
v_gene: TRBV2
j_gene: TRBJ2-2
abundance: many
d_gene: TRBD2

CDR3nt: TGTGCCAGCAGCCAACGAACTAGCGGAGTAGCCAAAAACATTCAGTACTTC
CDR3aa: CASSQRTSGVAKNIQYF
v_gene: TRBV7-8
j_gene: TRBJ2-4
abundance: few
d_gene: TRBD2

CDR3nt: TGTGCCTGGAGCCACCGGGACAGGCATGTCCAAGAGACCCAGTACTTC
CDR3aa: CAWSHRDRHVQETQYF
v_gene: TRBV30
j_gene: TRBJ2-5
abundance: few
d_gene: TRBD1

CDR3nt: TGTGCCAGCAGCAAAGCGCTCAGGACGTGGGCACTCCACTTT
CDR3aa: CASSKALRTWALHF
v_gene: TRBV21-1
j_gene: TRBJ1-6
abundance: many
d_gene: .

CDR3nt: TGTGCCAGCAGCCAAGATTATGGCGGGGGAGGAAAAACATACAATGAGCAGTTCTTC
CDR3aa: CASSQDYGGGGKTYNEQFF
v_gene: TRBV3-1
j_gene: TRBJ2-1
abundance: .
d_gene: TRBD2

CDR3nt: TGCAGTGCTAGAGATCGACAGGGGGGCTCCTACGAGCAGTACTTC
CDR3aa: CSARDRQGGSYEQYF
v_gene: TRBV20-1
j_gene: TRBJ2-7
abundance: many
d_gene: TRBD1

CDR3nt: TGTGCCAGCAGAGACGTAGCGGGAGTTAACTCTGGGGCCAACGTCCTGACTTTC
CDR3aa: CASRDVAGVNSGANVLTF
v_gene: TRBV6-6
j_gene: TRBJ2-6
abundance: .
d_gene: TRBD2

CDR3nt: TGTGCCAGCAGCTTAGGTGGGGTGCAGGGGTACGAGCAGTACTTC
CDR3aa: CASSLGGVQGYEQYF
v_gene: TRBV7-2
j_gene: TRBJ2-7
abundance: few
d_gene: .

CDR3nt: TGTGCCAGCAGTTTGTCGGGGGGAGGCGAGCAGTACTTC
CDR3aa: CASSLSGGGEQYF
v_gene: TRBV12-3/TRBV12-4
j_gene: TRBJ2-7
abundance: few
d_gene: TRBD2

CDR3nt: TGTGCCAGCTCAGATCCCCAAGCGGGGGCCTACGAGCAGTACTTC
CDR3aa: CASSDPQAGAYEQYF
v_gene: TRBV18
j_gene: TRBJ2-7
abundance: few
d_gene: TRBD2

CDR3nt: TGCAGTGCTAGAGATGGCGGGAGAGGTAACACTGAAGCTTTCTTT
CDR3aa: CSARDGGRGNTEAFF
v_gene: TRBV20-1
j_gene: TRBJ1-1
abundance: few
d_gene: .